This T cell receptor beta chain was recorded in a study of CD8+CD57+ T cells in acquired aplastic anemia (dated by TCRdb to the late 2010s). Regarding the study in general: Extracted DNA from sorted CD4+ and CD8+ cells averaged around 3.3 ug, ranging from about 0.18 to 27.4 ug. CD8+CD57+ expansion was defined as a frequency above the mean frequency observed in healthy subjects.

Including the terminal cysteine and phenylalanine, the CDR3 comprises 14 residues. The CDR3 DNA has 42 bases and is translated from base 1. Looking up the germline V gene (reference sequence) yields CDR1 LNHNV and CDR2 YYDKDF. V gives up 5 bases and J gives up 9 bases, and the segment between their germline ends measures 20 bases. As regards this clonotype: Its binding antigen is unknown. The record has no base qualities; no much larger clone is one base away.

What the authors observed across the whole study: About 30 CD8+ CDR3 sequences were found in both patients and controls but appeared to be highly expressed in patients and within the immunodominant clones of the patients. CD8+ Simpson's diversity did not differ significantly between patients and healthy controls (P=0.060).

TCR beta VDJ combination and CDR3 sequence profiling used genomic DNA as the template. An Illumina HiSeq 2000 was the platform used for TCR repertoire sequencing. Processing in the source paper ran as follows. TRBV/TRBJ rearrangement plots, CDR3 size and DJ length profiles, and Simpson's diversity index were used to assess repertoires. The most abundant DNA sequence in the deep sequencing data was taken as the immunodominant clone. CDR3 amino acid sequences were screened for sharing across subjects and were compared with published repertoires and the VDJdb database. The public reads were reanalyzed by TCRdb: fastp trimming at Q25, MiXCR alignment, in-frame beta chains only. Here each entry gathers all rows of one CDR3 protein and keeps the most common genes and DNA. None of the V and J calls come from the authors' own analysis; TCRdb made them. In all, the sample holds about 170,000 distinct CDR3 sequences, and around half of those were seen once. In total, the top ten clones hold 0.85% to 1.2% of the sample.

Flow cytometry had shown CD8+CD57+ cell expansion in the patients selected for sequencing. Every patient had a diagnosis of severe acquired aplastic anemia based on International Study of Aplastic Anemia and Agranulocytosis and Camitta criteria. Patients had received no therapy at the time of blood sampling. In this study, sorted CD4+ and CD8+ T cells from the blood of healthy subjects and of severe aplastic anemia patients had their TCR repertoires deep-sequenced. Patients were enrolled in the USA under clinicaltrials.gov protocols 00001620, 01623167, 00001397, 00071045, 00081523 and 00961064. Ficoll-Paque density gradient centrifugation was used to isolate peripheral blood mononuclear cells. Before DNA extraction, CD4+ and CD8+ T cells were sorted by FACS or by magnetic beads.

The V and J segments used are TRBV15 and TRBJ2-7, with no reliable assignment of the D segment. Sequenced input: sorted CD4+, CD8+, or CD8+CD57+ T cells (not recorded which) from PBMCs. The source is a human donor with aplastic anemia. The CDR3 protein: CATSGRGTSHGQYF. The nucleotides are TGTGCCACCAGCGGCCGAGGCACATCACACGGGCAGTACTTC. The entire variable domain, with the stretches around the CDR3 drawn from the reference TRBV15 and TRBJ2-7 proteins, is DAMVIQNPRYQVTQFGKPVTLSCSQTLNHNVMYWYQQKSSQAPKLLFHYYDKDFNNEADTPDNFQSRRPNTSFCFLDIRSPGLGDTAMYLCATSGRGTSHGQYFGPGTRLTVT.